This TCR beta chain was sequenced during a study of cytomegalovirus exposure and HLA in healthy donors. General study points: The authors listed roughly 150 TCR beta chains as cytomegalovirus-associated. Previous analysis showed most TCR beta V segments were productive about 87% or about 30% of the time.

About this clone: What it binds is not known.

Per the germline V gene, CDR1 is MGHRA and CDR2 is YSYEKL. This CDR3 is built from 14 residues. After removal of 3 bases from V and 5 bases from J, the junction contained 4 bases not matched to a gene. PCR involved 60 Vbeta and 13 Jbeta primers. Here immunoSEQ multiplex PCR was the method, and the copy in TCRdb shows in-frame clones only, minus some. The sample consists of about 90,000 clones, around 69% of them appearing once. The origin of this receptor is a woman in her sixties in good health and CMV-seropositive. Sequenced sample: PBMCs. V gene TRBV4-1 combines with J gene TRBJ1-1; 9 bases are shared with TRBD1. In DNA form, the CDR3 reads TGCGCCAGCAGCCAGACAGGGGGTAGGACTGAAGCTTTCTTT. Its protein is CASSQTGGRTEAFF.